The 23 T cell receptor beta chains below all came from one sample that was sequenced in a study of cytomegalovirus exposure and HLA in healthy donors. In the PCR, 60 Vbeta and 13 Jbeta primers were used. Here immunoSEQ multiplex PCR was the method, and the copy in TCRdb shows in-frame clones only, minus some. The sample lists about 160,000 clones, around 80% seen once, with 2.4% in the top ten. The material sequenced was PBMCs. These receptor sequences come from a male donor in good health and CMV-seronegative.

The genes are TRBV5-4 and TRBJ2-3, with D possibly being TRBD2 (6 bases). The CDR3 spans 14 residues. Germline assignment: CDR1 SGHNT and CDR2 YYREEE (reference sequence). Trimming removed 6 bases at V and 0 bases at J, with 11 bases between. The CDR3 DNA reads TGTGCCAGCAAAGCGGGCAGTAGCACAGATACGCAGTATTTT. Residues: CASKAGSSTDTQYF.

V and J are TRBV29-1 and TRBJ1-4; tentatively, D is TRBD1 (5 bases). This CDR3 has 11 amino acids. The germline CDR1 and CDR2 sequences are SQVTM and ANQGSEA. Between the trimmed V and J ends, which lost 6 bases and 4 bases, there was a span of 6 bases. This chain's CDR3 is CSVDSNEKLFF. The CDR3 region has the DNA TGCAGCGTAGACAGTAATGAAAAACTGTTTTTT.

The V and J genes are TRBV10-3 and TRBJ1-5, with 8 bases identical to TRBD1. Germline-derived CDR1 and CDR2 are ENHRY and SYGVKD. The CDR3 extends over 16 amino acids. V was pared by 2 bases and J by 0 bases, with 3 bases of the junction left unmatched. For the CDR3, the DNA is TGTGCCATCAGTGAGGGGACAGGATATAGCAATCAGCCCCAGCATTTT. This gives the protein CAISEGTGYSNQPQHF.

The chain employs TRBV30 and TRBJ2-1; D is possibly TRBD2 (5 bases). The CDR3 contains 13 residues. The germline V gene encodes CDR1 GTSNPN and CDR2 SVGIG (reference sequence). V was shortened by 0 bases and J by 9 bases, with 12 bases between the two germline ends. CDR3 bases: TGTGCCTGGAGTGTAAAACGAGAGGGTGAGCAGTTCTTC. This translates into CAWSVKREGEQFF. Combining the CDR3 with reference TRBV30 and TRBJ2-1 gives the whole variable domain SQTIHQWPATLVQPVGSPLSLECTVEGTSNPNLYWYRQAAGRGLQLLFYSVGIGQISSEVPQNLSASRPQDRQFILSSKKLLLSDSGFYLCAWSVKREGEQFFGPGTRLTVL.

The chain joins TRBV28 to TRBJ2-3; 9 bases map to TRBD1. This CDR3 spans 15 amino acids. J gave up 4 bases and V 5 bases, and 7 bases lay outside the gene matches. Germline loops: CDR1 MDHEN, CDR2 SYDVKM. CDR3 DNA sequence: TGTGCCAGCAGTCGGGGGGACAGGGCCCCAGATACGCAGTATTTT. It encodes CASSRGDRAPDTQYF.

This clone was recorded once. The same CDR3 can be traced to other DNA sequences in this sample. The chain recombines TRBV9 with TRBJ2-7; D perhaps matches TRBD1 (5 bases). The CDR3 has 14 residues. V lost 0 bases to trimming and J lost 3 bases, with 10 bases between them. From germline, CDR1 is SGDLS and CDR2 YYNGEE. DNA for the CDR3: TGTGCCAGCAGCGTAGCCACAGGTAGCTACGAGCAGTACTTC. As protein: CASSVATGSYEQYF.

This sequence joins TRBV6-5 and TRBJ2-7, with D perhaps TRBD2 (6 bases). Germline values: CDR1 MNHEY, CDR2 SVGAGI. This CDR3 region has 15 residues. Trimming took 4 bases from V and 5 from J, leaving 18 bases between them. DNA for the CDR3: TGTGCCAGCAGTTCTCGACCGGTACTAGCCAACGAGCAGTACTTC. Protein: CASSSRPVLANEQYF.

V is TRBV25-1 and J is TRBJ2-3; 7 positions agree with TRBD2. The V segment lost 6 bases and the J segment 2 bases; nucleotides outside the gene matches: 11. CDR1 MGHDK and CDR2 SYGVNS come from the germline V gene. The CDR3 has 16 amino acids. DNA for the CDR3: TGTGCCAGCAGCCCCACTCTAGCGGAGGCCACAGATACGCAGTATTTT. This encodes CASSPTLAEATDTQYF.

The chain links TRBV5-4 to TRBJ2-7, with a tentative D call TRBD2 (6 bases). CDR3 length: 14 residues. Germline loops: CDR1 SGHNT, CDR2 YYREEE (reference sequence). The ends were cut back, 1 base at V and 6 bases at J, with 14 bases in the middle. The CDR3 DNA follows: TGTGCCAGCAGCTTGCCCCTAGCCGGGGGCGAGCAGTACTTC. Translated: CASSLPLAGGEQYF.

J is TRBJ1-4 and V is TRBV5-1, with 9 bases matching TRBD1. Germline CDR1 SGHRS, CDR2 YFSETQ. The J segment lost 4 bases and the V segment lost 4 bases, leaving 17 bases of the junction unmatched. CDR3 length equals 19 residues. The DNA of the CDR3 is TGCGCCAGCAGCGTTACCGGGACAGGGCTTAGAAACCGTAATGAAAAACTGTTTTTT. Protein sequence: CASSVTGTGLRNRNEKLFF.

This chain connects TRBV14 to TRBJ2-5, with 10 bases identical to TRBD2. The CDR3 contains 16 residues. Germline V lookup: CDR1 SGHDN, CDR2 FVKESK. The V gene end was trimmed by 5 bases and the J gene end by 4 bases; junction bases not matched to a gene: 10. CDR3 nucleotide sequence: TGTGCCAGCAGCACTATAGCGGGAGGAGTGCGAGAGACCCAGTACTTC. Translating it yields CASSTIAGGVRETQYF.

The chain uses TRBV11-3 and TRBJ2-3; 15 bases fit TRBD2. With V trimmed by 5 bases and J by 1 base, 4 bases remained unmatched. This CDR3 region has 17 residues. Germline CDR1 SGHNT, CDR2 YENEEA. CDR3 nucleotide sequence: TGTGCCAGCAGCCGAGGACTAGCGGGAGGGGGCACAGATACGCAGTATTTT. Amino acid sequence: CASSRGLAGGGTDTQYF.

This chain links TRBV29-1 with TRBJ1-5; D not certain. The germline gives CDR1 SQVTM, CDR2 ANQGSEA. V lost 4 bases to trimming and J lost 11 bases, with 12 bases between them. CDR3 length equals 11 residues. The chain's CDR3 is CSVGGGSSQHF. The CDR3, as DNA: TGCAGCGTTGGCGGAGGGAGTTCCCAGCATTTT.

This clone was found a few times. This chain joins TRBV6-1 and TRBJ1-1; TRBD1 is a possible D gene (5 bases). Trimming stripped 6 bases from V and 5 bases from J, with 10 bases between. The CDR3 runs 12 residues. Germline V gene lookup returns CDR1 MNHNS and CDR2 SASEGT. Written as DNA, the CDR3 is TGTGCCAGCAGGATCCGGGGGACTGAAGCTTTCTTT. Translation: CASRIRGTEAFF.

This chain links TRBV4-2 with TRBJ2-3, with 7 nucleotides matching TRBD1. CDR3 length equals 17 residues. Germline-derived CDR1 and CDR2 are LGHNA and YNFKEQ. V was clipped by 0 bases and J by 1 base; unmatched bases: 7. The chain's CDR3 is CASSQDGDRAGTDTQYF. The DNA for the CDR3 is TGTGCCAGCAGCCAAGATGGAGACAGGGCGGGCACAGATACGCAGTATTTT.

The rearrangement uses TRBV5-6 and TRBJ2-1, with TRBD2 matching 10 bases. Germline V gene lookup returns CDR1 SGHDT and CDR2 YYEEEE. Germline trimming cut 5 bases from V and 10 bases from J; bases unmatched to any gene: 12. This CDR3 comprises 15 residues. CDR3 region: CASRSGTSVLREQFF. In nucleotides, the CDR3 is TGTGCCAGCAGGTCCGGGACTAGCGTTTTGCGGGAGCAGTTCTTC.

The gene calls are TRBV10-1 and TRBJ2-5; possible D gene TRBD2, 5 bases. Trimming shortened V by 0 bases and J by 5 bases, and 10 bases separated the two germline ends. Looked up from germline, CDR1 is WNHNN and CDR2 is SYGVQD (reference sequence). There are 14 residues in the CDR3. The CDR3 reads CASSESVRGETQYF. In DNA form, the CDR3 reads TGCGCCAGCAGTGAGTCGGTCCGGGGTGAGACCCAGTACTTC.

This chain links TRBV6-1 with TRBJ2-5; TRBD2 matches at 8 bases. With 5 bases clipped from V and 4 bases from J, the junction kept 9 bases outside the gene matches. Germline CDR1 is MNHNS and CDR2 is SASEGT. CDR3 size: 15 residues. CDR3 sequence (DNA): TGTGCCAGCAGTAACGGGGGGGCCGGAGGAGAGACCCAGTACTTC. This encodes CASSNGGAGGETQYF.

This chain joins TRBV6-1 and TRBJ1-4; D is ambiguous. Germline lookup yields CDR1 MNHNS and CDR2 SASEGT. V was pared by 3 bases and J by 4 bases, with 12 bases between. The length of the CDR3 is 15 residues. For the CDR3, the DNA is TGTGCCAGCAGTGACCGGAGTGGCCTTAATGAAAAACTGTTTTTT. Its translation: CASSDRSGLNEKLFF.

This clone appeared once. The J gene is TRBJ2-2, the V gene TRBV5-1, with a tentative D call TRBD2 (6 bases). There are 13 residues in the CDR3. V was cut by 4 bases and J by 6 bases, with 10 bases left in between. The germline V gene has CDR1 SGHRS and CDR2 YFSETQ. In nucleotides, the CDR3 is TGCGCCAGCAGCCCCGGGACTTCCGGGGAGCTGTTTTTT. Protein: CASSPGTSGELFF.

This clone was picked up a small number of times. The V call is TRBV7-2, the J call TRBJ1-2; 8 positions match TRBD1. The CDR3 is made up of 16 amino acids. From germline, CDR1 is SGHTA and CDR2 FQGNSA. V lost 5 bases to trimming and J lost 6 bases; unmatched junction nucleotides: 14. The CDR3 is CASSLWAVRGRDGYTF. In DNA, the CDR3 is TGTGCCAGCAGCCTCTGGGCGGTCAGGGGGCGCGATGGCTACACCTTC.

This chain links TRBV4-1 with TRBJ2-7, with 9 bases that match TRBD2. After removal of 0 bases from V and 4 bases from J, the junction contained 4 bases not matched to a gene. Germline V gene data show CDR1 as MGHRA and CDR2 as YSYEKL. The CDR3 consists of 15 residues. This CDR3 is CASSQELAGQYEQYF. CDR3 sequence (DNA): TGCGCCAGCAGCCAAGAACTAGCGGGCCAGTACGAGCAGTACTTC.

The rearrangement uses TRBV12-2 and TRBJ1-6; the D call of TRBD1 is as the table states it, not checked on the DNA. TRBV12-2 is given as a pseudogene. This CDR3 region has 17 residues. The DNA for the CDR3 is TGTGCAGGCCTTCGGCAGGGGGATACCTCCTATAATTCACCCCTCCACTTT. Its translation is CAGLRQGDTSYNSPLHF.